The 20 T cell receptor beta chains below come from one sample, sequenced in a study of OX40 agonist ivuxolimab in advanced cancers. The library was made by the immunoSEQ multiplex PCR assay. TCRdb carries this immuneACCESS record with in-frame sequences only. Its versions omit some clonotypes, under half of them owing to an unresolved V gene in the studies checked, with the rest unexplained. For this sample there are nearly 80,000 clones; almost 85% appear just once. The ten largest clones take up 20% to 25% of the sample. Specimen: CD4+ or CD8+ T cells sorted from blood, collected in a trial of the OX40 agonist ivuxolimab. The receptors come from an adult with an advanced solid tumor such as melanoma, head and neck, liver or kidney cancer.

This clone came up once. V is TRBV1 and J is TRBJ1-2; the D segment call TRBD1 is taken from the table without a DNA check. TRBV1 has pseudogene status. The CDR3 runs to 14 residues. For the CDR3, the DNA is TGCACCAGCAGCCGAGGACAGGTCGACTATGGCTACACCTTC. This encodes CTSSRGQVDYGYTF.

This clone was counted between two and nine times. The chain carries TRBV6-1 and TRBJ2-2, with 8 bases identical to TRBD2. CDR1 is MNHNS and CDR2 is SASEGT in the germline V gene. The V segment lost 0 bases and the J segment 4 bases; nucleotides outside the gene matches: 4. The CDR3 contains 16 residues. CDR3 sequence reads: CASSEARLASTGELFF. The CDR3 DNA reads as TGTGCCAGCAGTGAAGCCAGACTAGCGAGCACCGGGGAGCTGTTTTTT.

The V call is TRBV19, the J call TRBJ2-1; the D gene is possibly TRBD2 (6 bases). The CDR3 covers 16 residues. Trimming shortened V by 7 bases and J by 0 bases, and 16 bases separated the two germline ends. Germline V gene data show CDR1 as LNHDA and CDR2 as SQIVND (reference sequence). As DNA, the CDR3 is TGTGCCAGTAAGGGTAGAGACGGGAGCTCCTACAATGAGCAGTTCTTC. Amino acids: CASKGRDGSSYNEQFF. The full variable domain, in which reference TRBV19 and TRBJ2-1 provide the parts outside the CDR3, is DGGITQSPKYLFRKEGQNVTLSCEQNLNHDAMYWYRQDPGQGLRLIYYSQIVNDFQKGDIAEGYSVSREKKESFPLTVTSAQKNPTAFYLCASKGRDGSSYNEQFFGPGTRLTVL.

V and J are TRBV9 and TRBJ1-1; 8 positions match TRBD1. Germline V gene sequence: CDR1 SGDLS, CDR2 YYNGEE. V was clipped by 0 bases and J by 5 bases; unmatched bases: 9. The CDR3 totals 16 residues. CDR3 coding DNA: TGTGCCAGCAGCGTAGGGGCAGGGGGCGTGAGGACTGAAGCTTTCTTT. Its translation is CASSVGAGGVRTEAFF.

The chain has TRBV5-5 and TRBJ1-2; tentatively, D is TRBD1 (6 bases). V lost 0 bases and J 4 bases, leaving 10 bases between the germline ends. Per germline, CDR1 SGHKS and CDR2 YYEKEE (reference sequence). CDR3 length equals 14 residues. The CDR3 DNA reads TGTGCCAGCAGCTTGGACAGGGTAGGCTATGGCTACACCTTC. It codes for CASSLDRVGYGYTF.

The gene calls are TRBV14 and TRBJ2-2; TRBD1 matches 8 bases. Looked up from germline, CDR1 is SGHDN and CDR2 is FVKESK. CDR3 length equals 15 residues. The V segment lost 1 base and the J segment 5 bases; nucleotides outside the gene matches: 3. Here the CDR3 DNA reads TGTGCCAGCAGCCAAGGACAGGGGAGAACCGGGGAGCTGTTTTTT. It specifies CASSQGQGRTGELFF.

This chain joins TRBV7-9 and TRBJ1-4, with 9 bases aligning to TRBD1. The ends lost 3 bases at V and 8 bases at J; junction bases unmatched: 13. CDR3 size: 17 residues. Germline V lookup: CDR1 SEHNR, CDR2 FQNEAQ (reference sequence). The CDR3 is CASSFSVPTGGEEKLFF. CDR3 bases: TGTGCCAGCAGCTTTAGCGTCCCGACAGGGGGGGAGGAAAAACTGTTTTTT.

The chain is built from TRBV19 and TRBJ2-7; 7 bases align to TRBD2. The CDR3 has 15 residues. V was clipped by 6 bases and J by 4 bases; unmatched bases: 12. CDR1 and CDR2 (germline): LNHDA, SQIVND (reference sequence). The CDR3 DNA is TGTGCCAGTAGATTCGCGCCGGGGGGACGGTACGAGCAGTACTTC. Residues: CASRFAPGGRYEQYF.

The chain uses TRBV5-4 and TRBJ1-2; D call uncertain. Germline CDR1 reads SGHNT; CDR2 reads YYREEE (reference sequence). This CDR3 spans 14 amino acids. V was trimmed by 0 bases and J by 5 bases, leaving 11 bases between them. CDR3 nucleotide sequence: TGTGCCAGCAGCTTGGTGGAAGACCTTTATGGCTACACCTTC. Its translation is CASSLVEDLYGYTF.

The rearrangement uses TRBV6-5 and TRBJ1-1; 9 bases match TRBD1. The V segment lost 10 bases and the J segment 12 bases; nucleotides outside the gene matches: 15. This CDR3 is 13 amino acids long. Germline CDR1 is MNHEY and CDR2 is SVGAGI. The CDR3 is CATKHRDREGTFF. CDR3 DNA: TGTGCCACCAAACACCGGGACAGGGAAGGAACTTTCTTT.

The chain recombines TRBV5-6 with TRBJ2-3; D gene ambiguous. Trimming took 5 bases from V and 2 from J, leaving 18 bases between them. This CDR3 comprises 16 residues. Germline V gene sequence: CDR1 SGHDT, CDR2 YYEEEE. The CDR3 DNA reads as TGTGCCAGCAGTCTTAGATCAGGATATCCCACAGATACGCAGTATTTT. Its translation: CASSLRSGYPTDTQYF. Full variable domain (rest looked up from reference TRBV5-6 and TRBJ2-3): DAGVTQSPTHLIKTRGQQVTLRCSPKSGHDTVSWYQQALGQGPQFIFQYYEEEERQRGNFPDRFSGHQFPNYSSELNVNALLLGDSALYLCASSLRSGYPTDTQYFGPGTRLTVL.

As regards this clone: One junction end does not reproduce the germline sequence, and a read error may be involved. The V gene is TRBV5-1, the J gene TRBJ1-6, with D possibly being TRBD1 (5 bases). Germline V CDR1 and CDR2: SGHRS, YFSETQ. This CDR3 is 15 amino acids long. In nucleotides, the CDR3 is TGTGCCAGCAGCTTGGGGCATTCCTATAATTCACCCCTCCACTTT. It yields the protein CASSLGHSYNSPLHF.

The rearrangement links TRBV27 to TRBJ2-5; possible D gene TRBD2, 5 bases. The CDR3 is made up of 14 amino acids. Looked up from germline, CDR1 is MNHEY and CDR2 is SMNVEV (reference sequence). Trimming removed 6 bases at V and 4 bases at J, with 15 bases between. CDR3 loop: CASRRRRGLETQYF. Written as DNA, the CDR3 is TGTGCCAGCAGGCGCCGAAGAGGGCTAGAGACCCAGTACTTC.

This sequence joins TRBV11-2 and TRBJ1-4; D is undetermined. Trimming took off 1 base at V and 8 bases at J, with 11 bases between the two ends. Germline-derived CDR1 and CDR2 are SGHAT and FQNNGV. This CDR3 region has 14 residues. CDR3 nucleotide sequence: TGTGCCAGCAGCTTAGGGGCCGAGACCGAAAAACTGTTTTTT. Translating gives CASSLGAETEKLFF. The entire variable domain, with the rest obtained from reference TRBV11-2 and TRBJ1-4, is as follows: EAGVAQSPRYKIIEKRQSVAFWCNPISGHATLYWYQQILGQGPKLLIQFQNNGVVDDSQLPKDRFSAERLKGVDSTLKIQPAKLEDSAVYLCASSLGAETEKLFFGSGTQLSVL.

Written as DNA, the CDR3 is TGTGCCAGCAGTTTTGGACCGGGCGCTGAAGCTTTCTTT. This translates into CASSFGPGAEAFF. The chain recombines TRBV27 with TRBJ1-1; D not certain. The CDR3 runs 13 residues. Trimming pared 3 bases from V and 6 bases from J, leaving 11 bases between. CDR1 and CDR2 from the germline V gene are MNHEY and SMNVEV (reference sequence).

This clone was observed at least ten times. CDR3 bases: TGTGCCAGCAGCGGGACAGGGGATGAGCAGTTCTTC. This translates into CASSGTGDEQFF. The J gene is TRBJ2-1, the V gene TRBV5-5; 10 bases are shared with TRBD1. The V gene end was trimmed by 4 bases and the J gene end by 8 bases; junction bases not matched to a gene: 0. Germline assignment: CDR1 SGHKS and CDR2 YYEKEE (reference sequence). This CDR3 has 12 amino acids. Together with reference TRBV5-5 and TRBJ2-1, the CDR3 gives the full variable domain: DAGVTQSPTHLIKTRGQQVTLRCSPISGHKSVSWYQQVLGQGPQFIFQYYEKEERGRGNFPDRFSARQFPNYSSELNVNALLLGDSALYLCASSGTGDEQFFGPGTRLTVL.

The chain links TRBV9 to TRBJ2-1; TRBD1 agrees at 10 bases. The CDR3 runs 16 residues. V dropped 0 bases and J dropped 6; count of bases not matched to a gene: 6. Germline V gene data show CDR1 as SGDLS and CDR2 as YYNGEE. This chain's CDR3 is CASSVERDRGLNEQFF. Written as DNA, the CDR3 is TGTGCCAGCAGCGTAGAAAGGGACAGGGGCCTCAATGAGCAGTTCTTC.

The chain couples TRBV30 to TRBJ1-1; D not certain. Trimming pared 0 bases from V and 4 bases from J, leaving 9 bases between. CDR1 GTSNPN and CDR2 SVGIG come from the germline V gene (reference sequence). The CDR3 extends over 13 amino acids. The CDR3 loop reads CAWSVLGSTEAFF. CDR3 DNA: TGTGCCTGGAGTGTACTAGGGAGCACTGAAGCTTTCTTT.

This chain links TRBV6-5 with TRBJ2-7, with D unclear. In germline, CDR1 is MNHEY, CDR2 SVGAGI. The V end was cut by 6 bases, the J end by 4 bases, with 7 bases between. There are 11 residues in the CDR3. The CDR3 is CASRQEYEQYF. CDR3 coding DNA: TGTGCCAGCAGGCAGGAGTACGAGCAGTACTTC.

This clone was recorded once. V is TRBV7-7 and J is TRBJ2-2; D is ambiguous. The CDR3 loop spans 15 amino acids. V was shortened by 1 base and J by 1 base, with 7 bases between the two germline ends. CDR1 is SSHAT, CDR2 FNYEAQ, per germline (reference sequence). CDR3 protein: CASSLEPLNTGELFF. The CDR3, as DNA: TGTGCCAGCAGCTTAGAACCCTTGAACACCGGGGAGCTGTTTTTT.